The source of this T cell receptor beta chain is a study of OX40 agonist ivuxolimab in advanced cancers. This clone was counted a single time. The antigen is undetermined. This table comes from immunoSEQ multiplex PCR, and its TCRdb copy is limited to in-frame clones, with some not included. Altogether roughly 100,000 clones are present, about 85% being singletons, with the ten largest covering about 4.1%. CDR1 LNHDA and CDR2 SQIVND come from the germline V gene (reference sequence). The CDR3 sequence is 14 residues long. Between the trimmed V and J ends, which lost 1 base and 4 bases, there was a span of 8 bases. The study, taken as a whole, reports: Among the nonresponders, some also had low normalized T-cell clonal expansion. Among the least clonally expanded were partial responders at 0.1-3.0 mg/kg.

The TCR comes from an adult with an advanced solid tumor such as melanoma, head and neck, liver or kidney cancer. The chain has TRBV19 and TRBJ2-1; D gene uncertain. The sequencing here drew on CD4+ or CD8+ T cells sorted from blood, taken in a trial of the OX40 agonist ivuxolimab. The CDR3 DNA reads as TGTGCCAGTAGTATAGGAGTCGTTTACAATGAGCAGTTCTTC. Protein product: CASSIGVVYNEQFF.